Shown below are 25 T cell receptor beta chains from a single sample sequenced in a study of T cells in Graves' hyperthyroidism and ophthalmopathy. Researchers took RNA transcripts and amplified the TCR beta CDR3 regions from them. HTBI primers were the set used in a first-round RT-PCR of the TCR CDR3. MiXCR was run by TCRdb on the multiplex PCR reads, yielding one entry per CDR3 protein. In the table there are a few hundred thousand distinct CDR3 sequences, 40% to 55% of which are singletons. The source material was peripheral blood or thyroid tissue (not recorded which). The receptors shown here come from a young woman with Graves' hyperthyroidism.

This rearrangement joins TRBV7-9 to TRBJ2-7, with TRBD2 matching over 8 bases. This CDR3 region has 14 residues. The ends lost 11 bases at V and 5 bases at J; junction bases unmatched: 14. Germline-derived CDR1 and CDR2 are SEHNR and FQNEAQ (reference sequence). CDR3 sequence: CAWSVKGLDDEQYF. The CDR3, as DNA: TGTGCCTGGAGTGTAAAGGGACTAGATGACGAGCAGTACTTC.

This clonotype was recorded many times. The V and J genes are TRBV7-3 and TRBJ2-7; 9 bases agree with TRBD1. The CDR3 runs to 12 residues. Germline values: CDR1 SGHTA, CDR2 FQGTGA. V gave up 4 bases and J gave up 7 bases; unmatched junction bases: 2. CDR3 in amino acids: CASSSTGGEQYF. CDR3 coding DNA: TGTGCCAGCAGCTCGACAGGGGGAGAGCAGTACTTC. Full variable domain (rest looked up from reference TRBV7-3 and TRBJ2-7): GAGVSQTPSNKVTEKGKYVELRCDPISGHTALYWYRQSLGQGPEFLIYFQGTGAADDSGLPNDRFFAVRPEGSVSTLKIQRTERGDSAVYLCASSSTGGEQYFGPGTRLTVT.

Turning to this clonotype: A much larger clone differs from this one at a single base, so this may be a read error. This chain connects TRBV6-6 to TRBJ1-5; possibly TRBD1 for D (5 bases). This CDR3 has 13 residues. Germline V gives CDR1 MNHNY, CDR2 SVGAGI (reference sequence). Here the CDR3 reads CASGYRDGQPQHF. CDR3 in DNA: TGTGCCAGCGGTTACCGGGACGGGCAGCCCCAGCATTTT.

This clonotype occurred once. The chain employs TRBV15 and TRBJ1-1, with a tentative D call TRBD1 (6 bases). Germline V gives CDR1 LNHNV, CDR2 YYDKDF (reference sequence). The CDR3 sequence is 15 residues long. The V end was cut by 2 bases, the J end by 3 bases, with 13 bases between. The CDR3 region has the DNA TGTGCCACCAGCAGAATAGGGGGTCGGGACACTGAAGCTTTCTTT. Translated: CATSRIGGRDTEAFF.

V usage is TRBV7-7 and J usage is TRBJ2-2, with 13 bases aligning to TRBD2. This CDR3 comprises 17 residues. Trimming at V came to 5 bases and at J to 7 bases, leaving 10 bases not matched to a gene. The V gene's germline CDR1 is SSHAT and CDR2 FNYEAQ (reference sequence). The CDR3 bases are TGTGCCAGCAGCGGGCGGACTAGCGGGAGTCCGGTCGGGGAGCTGTTTTTT. It translates to CASSGRTSGSPVGELFF.

Of note for this clonotype: A junction end diverges from the germline sequence, so it may reflect a read error. V and J are TRBV7-7 and TRBJ2-7; the D is unclear. Germline-derived CDR1 and CDR2 are SSHAT and FNYEAQ (reference sequence). CDR3 length: 11 amino acids. The CDR3 here is CASSLSFVSGF. DNA of the CDR3: TGTGCTAGCAGCTTAAGTTTCGTATCAGGATTC.

The rearrangement uses TRBV29-1 and TRBJ2-5; D may be TRBD2 (6 bases). The germline CDR1 and CDR2 sequences are SQVTM and ANQGSEA. The V and J ends lost 6 bases and 5 bases respectively, with 13 bases between them. The CDR3 runs to 12 residues. CDR3 protein: CSVAEGPETQYF. CDR3 DNA: TGCAGCGTAGCGGAGGGGCCGGAGACCCAGTACTTC.

This clonotype occurred many times. The V and J genes are TRBV19 and TRBJ2-2; possibly TRBD1 or TRBD2 for D (5 bases each). The CDR3 contains 16 residues. Trimming shortened V by 7 bases and J by 6 bases, and 21 bases separated the two germline ends. CDR1 and CDR2 from the germline V gene are LNHDA and SQIVND (reference sequence). CDR3 protein: CASTPTGDHTSGELFF. The CDR3 DNA sequence: TGTGCCAGTACCCCAACTGGGGACCACACGTCCGGGGAGCTGTTTTTT. The complete variable domain, with remaining parts taken from reference TRBV19 and TRBJ2-2, reads DGGITQSPKYLFRKEGQNVTLSCEQNLNHDAMYWYRQDPGQGLRLIYYSQIVNDFQKGDIAEGYSVSREKKESFPLTVTSAQKNPTAFYLCASTPTGDHTSGELFFGEGSRLTVL.

V gene TRBV20-1 combines with J gene TRBJ1-6; D unclear. The CDR3 covers 15 residues. V lost 1 base and J 3 bases, leaving 10 bases between the germline ends. Germline V CDR1 and CDR2: DFQATT, SNEGSKA (reference sequence). The CDR3 is CSARGLAVYNSPLHF. The DNA of the CDR3 is TGCAGTGCTAGAGGACTAGCGGTCTATAATTCACCCCTCCACTTT.

V and J are TRBV5-4 and TRBJ1-5; 7 nucleotides align to TRBD1. CDR3 length: 13 residues. Germline V gene data show CDR1 as SGHNT and CDR2 as YYREEE (reference sequence). V gave up 4 bases and J gave up 8 bases; unmatched junction bases: 6. CDR3 in amino acids: CASSRQGVKPQHF. CDR3 coding DNA: TGTGCCAGCAGCCGACAGGGCGTGAAGCCCCAGCATTTT.

The chain joins TRBV12-3 or TRBV12-4 to TRBJ2-7; weak D call: TRBD1 (6 bases). Trimming left V 4 bases short and J 0 bases short, with 16 bases between. CDR3 length: 16 residues. The CDR3 bases are TGTGCCAGCAGTTACCCCGGACAGAAAAACTCCTACGAGCAGTACTTC. Translating it yields CASSYPGQKNSYEQYF.

This clonotype was counted ten times or more. The chain employs TRBV19 and TRBJ2-7; 9 nucleotides agree with TRBD2. There are 13 residues in the CDR3. Trimming took 9 bases from V and 4 from J; bases not matched to a gene: 7. Germline assignment: CDR1 LNHDA and CDR2 SQIVND (reference sequence). Here the CDR3 DNA reads TGTGCCAGCAGCATTAGCGGGAGTTACGAGCAGTACTTC. Its protein is CASSISGSYEQYF.

This clonotype appeared a few times. This chain uses TRBV29-1 with TRBJ1-2, with 9 bases lining up with TRBD1. This CDR3 region has 14 residues. With V trimmed by 7 bases and J by 8 bases, 14 bases remained unmatched. Germline assignment: CDR1 SQVTM and CDR2 ANQGSEA. For the CDR3, the DNA is TGCAGCGCTAGACAGGGGGGGCAGGGCTACGGCTACACCTTC. Translation gives CSARQGGQGYGYTF.

The V call is TRBV20-1, the J call TRBJ2-7, with 10 nucleotides matching TRBD2. With V trimmed by 3 bases and J by 6 bases, 17 bases remained unmatched. The CDR3 length is 17 residues. CDR1 and CDR2 (germline): DFQATT, SNEGSKA (reference sequence). The CDR3 bases are TGCAGTGCTAGTGGTCCCAAGCGGGAGGGCCTGTTGTTCGAGCAGTACTTC. Residues: CSASGPKREGLLFEQYF.

V usage is TRBV10-3 and J usage is TRBJ1-2; D is perhaps TRBD1 (5 bases). Trimming stripped 8 bases from V and 8 bases from J, with 18 bases between. The CDR3 sequence is 13 residues long. CDR1 ENHRY and CDR2 SYGVKD come from the germline V gene. The CDR3 nucleotides read TGTGCCATCGCAACCCAGGGTGATGGGGGCTACACCTTC. This gives the protein CAIATQGDGGYTF.

The CDR3 DNA is TGCAGTGCTAGGGGGACTAGCGGGAATGAAAAACTGTTTTTT. Protein: CSARGTSGNEKLFF. V usage is TRBV20-1 and J usage is TRBJ1-4; tentatively, D is TRBD1 (5 bases). The CDR3 consists of 14 residues. V was cut by 3 bases and J by 5 bases, with 13 bases left in between. CDR1 and CDR2 from the germline V gene are DFQATT and SNEGSKA (reference sequence).

This clonotype was counted between two and nine times. The chain is built from TRBV11-2 and TRBJ2-3; TRBD1 matches at 9 bases. The ends lost 7 bases at V and 2 bases at J; junction bases unmatched: 7. The germline gives CDR1 SGHAT, CDR2 FQNNGV. The CDR3 loop spans 15 amino acids. CDR3 nucleotide sequence: TGTGCCAGCACCAGTGGGACAGGGATCACAGATACGCAGTATTTT. Protein product: CASTSGTGITDTQYF.

The gene calls are TRBV24-1 and TRBJ2-2; 9 bases are a match to TRBD1. This CDR3 has 15 residues. Germline V CDR1 and CDR2: KGHDR, SFDVKD. Trimming took 4 bases from V and 5 from J; bases not matched to a gene: 4. The CDR3 DNA is TGTGCCACCAGTGACGCCGGGACAGGGACCGGGGAGCTGTTTTTT. It yields the protein CATSDAGTGTGELFF.

In its sample, this clonotype was seen a few times. J is TRBJ2-5 and V is TRBV14, with a tentative D call TRBD2 (6 bases). TRBJ2-1 explains the end of the DNA better; the J call may be wrong. The CDR3 loop spans 14 amino acids. Germline V gene lookup returns CDR1 SGHDN and CDR2 FVKESK. The CDR3 reads CASSQVLAVGEQFF. Here the CDR3 DNA reads TGTGCCAGCAGCCAAGTTTTAGCGGTCGGTGAGCAGTTCTTC.

This chain links TRBV6-4 with TRBJ2-7; D ambiguous. CDR1 and CDR2 from the germline V gene are MRHNA and SNTAGT. Trimming took 2 bases from V and 7 from J, leaving 12 bases between them. The CDR3 runs 13 residues. CDR3 nucleotide sequence: TGTGCCAGCAGTGACAGGAACACCGGGGAGCAGTACTTC. Its protein product is CASSDRNTGEQYF.

This clonotype was counted only a few times. V is TRBV14 and J is TRBJ1-1; the match to TRBD1 covers 7 bases. The CDR3 consists of 14 residues. V lost 5 bases and J lost 4; bases outside the gene matches: 7. Germline-derived CDR1 and CDR2 are SGHDN and FVKESK. The CDR3: CASSEQGMLTEAFF. For the CDR3, the DNA is TGTGCCAGCAGCGAACAGGGGATGCTCACTGAAGCTTTCTTT.

The chain links TRBV2 to TRBJ2-1, with TRBD2 identical over 16 bases. Germline loops: CDR1 SNHLY, CDR2 FYNNEI. The CDR3 totals 17 residues. V was clipped by 6 bases and J by 4 bases; unmatched bases: 6. CDR3 DNA sequence: TGTGCCAGCAGGAAGGGACTAGCGGGAGGGCCTTACAATGAGCAGTTCTTC. It encodes CASRKGLAGGPYNEQFF.

The genes are TRBV10-3 and TRBJ2-5; maybe TRBD1 (5 bases). V lost 4 bases, J lost 5 bases, and 29 bases lay in between. CDR1 and CDR2 from the germline V gene are ENHRY and SYGVKD. This CDR3 is built from 19 residues. As DNA, the CDR3 is TGTGCCATCAGTGCAGGGCCCACTGAAGCTTTCTCACTGGGGGAGACCCAGTACTTC. Protein sequence: CAISAGPTEAFSLGETQYF.

There are many counts of this clonotype. This chain connects TRBV19 to TRBJ1-4; 10 positions agree with TRBD1. Germline V gene data show CDR1 as LNHDA and CDR2 as SQIVND (reference sequence). The CDR3 totals 12 residues. V shed 8 bases, J shed 7 bases, and the junction held 1 base outside the gene matches. CDR3 DNA sequence: TGTGCCAGTGGGGACAGGGGTGAAAAACTGTTTTTT. It yields the protein CASGDRGEKLFF.

This rearrangement joins TRBV5-8 to TRBJ2-2, with 14 bases that match TRBD2. Germline assignment: CDR1 SGHTS and CDR2 YDEGEE. V shed 4 bases, J shed 1 base, and the junction held 3 bases outside the gene matches. CDR3 length equals 17 residues. This CDR3 reads CASSPGLAGVNTGELFF. The CDR3 DNA follows: TGTGCCAGCAGCCCGGGACTAGCGGGAGTGAACACCGGGGAGCTGTTTTTT.